This T cell receptor beta chain comes out of a study of cytotoxic CD8 clonotypes in ibrutinib-treated CLL (dated by TCRdb to the early 2020s). About the investigation overall: The cohort included around 15 treatment-naive and under 13 relapsed/refractory patients; some 18 were IGHV unmutated. Response samples were taken after a median of 12 months on treatment, ranging from roughly 6 to 36 months. Samples averaged 255,043 productive templates and more than 85,000 productive rearrangements. Longitudinal samples were obtainable from about 30% of the roughly 90 participants in the trial. Cryopreserved peripheral blood mononuclear cells were collected before treatment, at response, and at either disease progression or sustained remission. Every sample from remission and from progressive disease was obtained while the patients were still on ibrutinib. Responses were partial in roughly 24 patients and complete in 2; after median 68 months follow-up, around 15 stayed in remission and 12 progressed. The investigation overall reported the following: Sampling times were not matched between patients in sustained remission and patients whose disease was progressing, and lymph node repertoires were not examined. Baseline clonality exceeded that of age-matched healthy donors and correlated strongly with circulating CD8+ T-cell counts. Public clonotypes were rare and either contracted or stayed stable during treatment, and the rise in clonality at ibrutinib response reflected the expansion of private clonotypes. At ibrutinib response clonality went up, during sustained remission it held steady, and at progression it dropped back toward baseline.

This specimen's time point label, per the study, means: around 2 years on ibrutinib. For TCR beta library preparation, roughly 2.2 micrograms of genomic DNA was extracted from cryopreserved PBMCs. High-throughput TCR beta sequencing was performed on longitudinal blood samples from CLL patients receiving ibrutinib monotherapy. Patients were enrolled in a phase 2 open-label single-center ibrutinib monotherapy trial. On a MiSeq, deep resolution sequencing aimed for a depth between 1 in 1 million and 1 in 200,000 T cells, with each clonotype covered 10x on average. TCR beta libraries were generated with the immunoSEQ hsTCRB Kit. The paper's data handling went like this. ImmunoSEQ Data Assistant and ImmunoSEQ Analyzer were used for data analysis, and V, D and J genes were assigned according to IMGT definitions. Clonality, which ranges from 0 to 1, was calculated by subtracting the normalized Shannon entropy of productive rearrangement frequencies from one. Only overrepresented clonotypes making up at least 0.05% of each patient's repertoire were included in the public clonotype analysis. Repertoires from more than ten age-matched healthy donors in immuneACCESS were used as clonality controls. The source is immuneACCESS, and TCRdb retained only in-frame sequences with V and J called. Part of the clones is not carried over; for the studies checked, unresolved V genes explain less than half of this, and the remainder is unexplained. V and J calls plus clone size are reproduced from that table; the DNA served to infer D and trimming. A total of over 95,000 clones appear in this sample, about 50% of them only once. The ten largest make up 30% to 45% of the sample.

A note on this clone: Which antigen it targets is not known. No base quality information exists; no much larger clone differs at one position.

V sheds 5 bases and J sheds 8 bases, leaving 8 bases between their ends. CDR3 length: 11 amino acids, cysteine to phenylalanine. Only the CDR3 DNA stays, 33 bases, in frame from base 1. CDR1 and CDR2 are drawn from the germline V gene: MDHEN, SYDVKM. The chain is encoded by TRBV28 joined to TRBJ2-3, and the D gene may be TRBD2, 6 bases matching. This TCR was sampled from a human donor with chronic lymphocytic leukemia. The sequencing here drew on PBMCs, taken after 24 months of ibrutinib treatment. CDR3 reads: CASSTGVTQYF. The bases are TGTGCCAGCAGTACGGGGGTTACGCAGTATTTT.